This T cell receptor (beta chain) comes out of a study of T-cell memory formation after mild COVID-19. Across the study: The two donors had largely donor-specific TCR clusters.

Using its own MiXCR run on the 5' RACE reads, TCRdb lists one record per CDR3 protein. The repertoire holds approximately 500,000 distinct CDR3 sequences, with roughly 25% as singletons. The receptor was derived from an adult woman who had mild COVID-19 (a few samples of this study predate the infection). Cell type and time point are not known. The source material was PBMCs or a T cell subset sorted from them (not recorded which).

The CDR3 here is CASSLVEGWIQETQYF. In DNA, the CDR3 is TGTGCCAGCAGCTTAGTGGAGGGATGGATCCAAGAGACCCAGTACTTC. The J gene is TRBJ2-5, the V gene TRBV7-6; D is perhaps TRBD2 (6 bases). V lost 1 base and J 1 base, leaving 13 bases between the germline ends. This CDR3 has 16 residues. Looked up from germline, CDR1 is SGHVS and CDR2 is FNYEAQ.